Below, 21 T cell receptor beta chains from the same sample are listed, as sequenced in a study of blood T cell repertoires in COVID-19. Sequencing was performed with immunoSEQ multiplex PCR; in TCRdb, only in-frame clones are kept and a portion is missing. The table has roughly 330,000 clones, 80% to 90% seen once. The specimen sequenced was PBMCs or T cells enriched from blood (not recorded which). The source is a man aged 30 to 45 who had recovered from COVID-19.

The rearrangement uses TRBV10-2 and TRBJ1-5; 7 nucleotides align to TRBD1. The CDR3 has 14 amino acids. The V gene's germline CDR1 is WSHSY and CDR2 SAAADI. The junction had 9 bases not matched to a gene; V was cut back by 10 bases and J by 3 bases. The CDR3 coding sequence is TGCGCCACCGACAGGGCGCGGTACAATCAGCCCCAGCATTTT. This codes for CATDRARYNQPQHF.

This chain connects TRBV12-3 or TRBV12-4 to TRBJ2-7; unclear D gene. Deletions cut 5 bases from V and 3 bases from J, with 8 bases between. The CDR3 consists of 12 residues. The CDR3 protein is CASSEVLYEQYF. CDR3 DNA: TGTGCCAGCAGTGAGGTCCTCTACGAGCAGTACTTC.

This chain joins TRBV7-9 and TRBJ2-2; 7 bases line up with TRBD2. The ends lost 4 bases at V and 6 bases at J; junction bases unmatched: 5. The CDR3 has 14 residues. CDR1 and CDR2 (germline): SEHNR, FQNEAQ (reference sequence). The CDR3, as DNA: TGTGCCAGCAGCTCCCGACTAGCACCCGGGGAGCTGTTTTTT. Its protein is CASSSRLAPGELFF.

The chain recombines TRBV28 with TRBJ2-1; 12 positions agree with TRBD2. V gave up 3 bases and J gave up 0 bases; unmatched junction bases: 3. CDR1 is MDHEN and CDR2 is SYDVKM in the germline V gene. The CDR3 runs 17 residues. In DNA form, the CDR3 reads TGTGCCAGCAGTTTTCCTAGCGGGGGGGCCTCCTACAATGAGCAGTTCTTC. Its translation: CASSFPSGGASYNEQFF.

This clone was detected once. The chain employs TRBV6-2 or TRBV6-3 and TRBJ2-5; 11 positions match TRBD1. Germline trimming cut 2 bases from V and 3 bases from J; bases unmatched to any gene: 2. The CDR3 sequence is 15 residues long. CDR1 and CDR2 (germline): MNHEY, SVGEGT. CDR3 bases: TGTGCCAGCAGTTACCGGGGACAGGGGGAAGAGACCCAGTACTTC. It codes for CASSYRGQGEETQYF.

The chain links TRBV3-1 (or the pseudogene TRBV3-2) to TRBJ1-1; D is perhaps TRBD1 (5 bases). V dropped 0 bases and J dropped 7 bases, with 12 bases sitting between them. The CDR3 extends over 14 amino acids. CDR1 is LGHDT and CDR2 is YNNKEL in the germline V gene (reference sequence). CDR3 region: CASSQERGANEAFF. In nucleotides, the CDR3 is TGTGCCAGCAGCCAAGAAAGGGGTGCCAATGAAGCTTTCTTT.

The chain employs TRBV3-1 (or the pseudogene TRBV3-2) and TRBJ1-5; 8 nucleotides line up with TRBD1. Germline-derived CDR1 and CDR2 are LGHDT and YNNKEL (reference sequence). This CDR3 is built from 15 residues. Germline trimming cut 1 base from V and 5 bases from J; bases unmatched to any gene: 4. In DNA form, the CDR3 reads TGTGCCAGCAGCCAAGGGACAGGGCTGGATCAGCCCCAGCATTTT. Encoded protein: CASSQGTGLDQPQHF.

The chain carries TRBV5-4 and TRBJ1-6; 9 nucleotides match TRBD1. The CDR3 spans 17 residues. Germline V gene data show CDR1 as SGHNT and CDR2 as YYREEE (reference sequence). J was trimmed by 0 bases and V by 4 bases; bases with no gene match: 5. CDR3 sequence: CASSTGGVGSYNSPLHF. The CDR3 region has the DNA TGTGCCAGCAGCACAGGGGGCGTCGGCTCCTATAATTCACCCCTCCACTTT.

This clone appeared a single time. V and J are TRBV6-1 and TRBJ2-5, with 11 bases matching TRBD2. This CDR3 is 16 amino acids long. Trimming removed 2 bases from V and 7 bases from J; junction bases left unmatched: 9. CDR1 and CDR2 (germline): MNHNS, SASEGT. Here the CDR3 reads CASSEWAHSGGGTQYF. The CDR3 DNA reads TGTGCCAGCAGTGAATGGGCACATAGCGGGGGGGGGACCCAGTACTTC.

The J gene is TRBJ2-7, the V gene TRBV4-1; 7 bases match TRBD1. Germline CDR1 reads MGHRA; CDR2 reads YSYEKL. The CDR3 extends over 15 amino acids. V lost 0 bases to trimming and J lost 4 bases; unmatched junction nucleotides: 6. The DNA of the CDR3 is TGCGCCAGCAGCCAAGAGGCCGACAGGGTATACGAGCAGTACTTC. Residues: CASSQEADRVYEQYF.

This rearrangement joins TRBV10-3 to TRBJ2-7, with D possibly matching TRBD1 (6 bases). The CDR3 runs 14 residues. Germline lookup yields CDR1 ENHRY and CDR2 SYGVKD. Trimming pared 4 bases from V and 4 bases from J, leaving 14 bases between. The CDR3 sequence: CAISGTGMTYEQYF. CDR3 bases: TGTGCCATCAGTGGTACAGGGATGACGTACGAGCAGTACTTC.

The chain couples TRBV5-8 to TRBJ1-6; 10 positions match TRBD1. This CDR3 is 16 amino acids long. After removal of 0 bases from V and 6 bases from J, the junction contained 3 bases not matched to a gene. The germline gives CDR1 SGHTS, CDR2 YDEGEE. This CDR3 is CASSLGQGALNSPLHF. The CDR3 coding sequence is TGTGCCAGCAGCTTGGGACAGGGGGCGCTTAATTCACCCCTCCACTTT.

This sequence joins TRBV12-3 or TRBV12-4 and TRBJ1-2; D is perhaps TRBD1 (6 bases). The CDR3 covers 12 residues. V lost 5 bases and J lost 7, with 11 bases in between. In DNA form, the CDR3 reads TGTGCCAGCAGTGGCACAGGGTCTGGCTACACCTTC. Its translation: CASSGTGSGYTF.

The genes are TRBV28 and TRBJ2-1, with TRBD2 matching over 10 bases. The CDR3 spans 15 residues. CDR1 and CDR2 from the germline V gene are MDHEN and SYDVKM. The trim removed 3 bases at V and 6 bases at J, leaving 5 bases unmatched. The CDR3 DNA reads TGTGCCAGCAGTTTGTGGGCTAGCGGGGGCAATGAGCAGTTCTTC. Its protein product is CASSLWASGGNEQFF.

For the CDR3, the DNA is TGTGCCAGCAGGGACAGGGTAGGGACTGAAGCTTTCTTT. It is translated as CASRDRVGTEAFF. The chain employs TRBV12-3 or TRBV12-4 and TRBJ1-1; TRBD1 agrees at 8 bases. CDR3 length equals 13 residues. V lost 6 bases, J lost 5 bases, and 5 bases stayed unmatched.

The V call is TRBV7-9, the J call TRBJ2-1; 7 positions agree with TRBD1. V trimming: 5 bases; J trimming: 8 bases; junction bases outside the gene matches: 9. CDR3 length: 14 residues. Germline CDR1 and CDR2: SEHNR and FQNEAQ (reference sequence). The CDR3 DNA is TGTGCCAGCAGCCAGCAGGACAGGCGAGATGAGCAGTTCTTC. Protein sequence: CASSQQDRRDEQFF.

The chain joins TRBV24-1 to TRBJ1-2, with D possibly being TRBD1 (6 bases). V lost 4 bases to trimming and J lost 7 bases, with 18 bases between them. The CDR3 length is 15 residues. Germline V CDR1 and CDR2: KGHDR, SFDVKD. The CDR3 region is CATSDHTGSYSGYTF. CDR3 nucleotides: TGTGCCACCAGTGACCATACAGGGAGCTATAGTGGCTACACCTTC.

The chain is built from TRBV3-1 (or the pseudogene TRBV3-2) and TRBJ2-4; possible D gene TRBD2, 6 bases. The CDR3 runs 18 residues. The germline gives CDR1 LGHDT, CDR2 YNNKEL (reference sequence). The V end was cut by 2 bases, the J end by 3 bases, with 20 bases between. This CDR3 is CASSQHLGGRQGKNIQYF. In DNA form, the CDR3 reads TGTGCCAGCAGCCAACACCTAGGAGGGAGGCAGGGCAAAAACATTCAGTACTTC.

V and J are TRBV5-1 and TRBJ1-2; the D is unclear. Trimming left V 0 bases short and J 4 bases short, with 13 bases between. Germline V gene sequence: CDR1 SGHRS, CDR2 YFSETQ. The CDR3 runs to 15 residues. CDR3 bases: TGCGCCAGCAGCTTGGTAGAGGGTGTAGTCTATGGCTACACCTTC. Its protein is CASSLVEGVVYGYTF.

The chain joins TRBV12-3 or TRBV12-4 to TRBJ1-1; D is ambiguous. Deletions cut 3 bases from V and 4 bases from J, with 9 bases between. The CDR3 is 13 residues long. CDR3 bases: TGTGCCAGCAGTTTGGGCCCGTTCACTGAAGCTTTCTTT. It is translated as CASSLGPFTEAFF.

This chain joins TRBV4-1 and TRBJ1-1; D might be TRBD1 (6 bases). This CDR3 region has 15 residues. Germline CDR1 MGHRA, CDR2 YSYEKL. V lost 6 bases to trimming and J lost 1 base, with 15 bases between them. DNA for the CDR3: TGCGCCAGCAGGGTCCACGGACAGCGGAACACTGAAGCTTTCTTT. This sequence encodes CASRVHGQRNTEAFF.